This TCR beta chain was obtained from a study of blood T cell repertoires in COVID-19. Overall study: PBMCs, B-cell-depleted T cells, or T cells provided the cDNA or gDNA that made up the material.

In the authors' workflow: Estimated nucleated cell counts came from reference gene primer amplification. Method: immunoSEQ multiplex PCR; TCRdb's copy keeps in-frame clones and lacks some. The D gene and trimming were derived from the DNA, and the V and J assignments and clone size from that table. The repertoire includes 95,000 to 150,000 clones, 65% to 90% of them detected once, and 27% sits in the top ten. The specimen sequenced was peripheral blood. The receptor's source is a woman of 80 years or more with acute or convalescent COVID-19.

The CDR3 spells CASREGAWGYTF. The CDR3 DNA reads as TGCGCCAGCCGAGAGGGGGCGTGGGGCTACACCTTC. This rearrangement joins TRBV5-1 to TRBJ1-2; TRBD1 matches 7 bases. This CDR3 has 12 amino acids. Germline assignment: CDR1 SGHRS and CDR2 YFSETQ. The J segment lost 8 bases and the V segment lost 7 bases, leaving 8 bases of the junction unmatched.